The subject of this entry is one TCR beta chain. A sample-barcoded 5' primer and a J-beta primer mix were used in a second PCR of roughly 7 to 11 cycles. Each cDNA molecule was tagged by a template-switch adaptor that had 12 random nucleotides. Each CDR3 protein gets one entry after TCRdb re-called the 5' RACE reads with MiXCR. The data contain hundreds of thousands of distinct CDR3 sequences, around 45% of them singletons. The record originates from a study of blood T cells in healthy people across ages. Germline V gives CDR1 DFQATT, CDR2 SNEGSKA (reference sequence). There are 14 residues in the CDR3. The V and J ends lost 4 bases and 7 bases, in that order; junction bases with no gene match: 7.

The sample was blood. The source of this sequence is a woman aged 60-70 years in good health. The genes are TRBV20-1 and TRBJ1-1, with 12 positions matching TRBD1. The DNA for the CDR3 is TGCAGTGCTACGGGACAGGGGGCGGGCGGTGAAGCTTTCTTT. Amino acid sequence: CSATGQGAGGEAFF.